The 30 T cell receptor beta chains listed next were all sequenced from one sample in a study of blood T cell repertoires in COVID-19. Profiling relied on immunoSEQ multiplex PCR, and the TCRdb table lists in-frame clones only, not all of them. The table shows about 250,000 clones, with roughly 83% occurring only once. Sequenced sample: peripheral blood. Receptors originate from a woman older than 75 with COVID-19, enrolled during active disease.

This sequence joins TRBV18 and TRBJ2-2; 8 bases fit TRBD1. From germline, CDR1 is KGHSH and CDR2 LQKENI. With 4 bases clipped from V and 4 bases from J, the junction kept 14 bases outside the gene matches. The CDR3 has 18 amino acids. CDR3 nucleotide sequence: TGTGCCAGCTCACAGGGGGTCGGACAGGGAAGGTCCACCGGGGAGCTGTTTTTT. Its protein is CASSQGVGQGRSTGELFF.

The chain couples TRBV19 to TRBJ1-3; D is uncertain. CDR3 length: 15 residues. CDR1 and CDR2 (germline): LNHDA, SQIVND (reference sequence). Trimming took 7 bases from V and 1 from J, leaving 14 bases between them. Written as DNA, the CDR3 is TGTGCCAGTACCCCCCTGGCCGTTTCTGGAAACACCATATATTTT. As protein: CASTPLAVSGNTIYF.

V is TRBV3-1 (or the pseudogene TRBV3-2) and J is TRBJ1-5, with unresolved D. V shed 1 base and J shed 2 bases, with 6 bases lying between them. This CDR3 contains 14 residues. In germline, CDR1 is LGHDT, CDR2 YNNKEL (reference sequence). This CDR3 reads CASSQARGNQPQHF. The CDR3 nucleotides are TGTGCCAGCAGCCAAGCGAGGGGCAATCAGCCCCAGCATTTT.

J is TRBJ1-6 and V is TRBV5-1; D is unresolved. CDR1 is SGHRS and CDR2 is YFSETQ in the germline V gene. Trimming took 0 bases from V and 9 from J, leaving 7 bases between them. CDR3 size: 13 residues. The CDR3 nucleotides are TGCGCCAGCAGCTTGGATGGAGGTTCACCCCTCCACTTT. This translates into CASSLDGGSPLHF.

V and J are TRBV5-1 and TRBJ1-4; tentative D call: TRBD1 (6 bases). The V end was cut by 0 bases, the J end by 5 bases, with 11 bases between. The CDR3 covers 15 residues. CDR1 is SGHRS and CDR2 is YFSETQ in the germline V gene. The CDR3 DNA reads as TGCGCCAGCAGCTTGGACGGACAGAAGAATGAAAAACTGTTTTTT. This encodes CASSLDGQKNEKLFF.

This sequence joins TRBV28 and TRBJ1-1; a possible D gene is TRBD1 (5 bases). Germline V gene lookup returns CDR1 MDHEN and CDR2 SYDVKM. CDR3 length: 12 residues. Trimming pared 4 bases from V and 6 bases from J, leaving 9 bases between. The CDR3 here is CASSSGIPEAFF. Written as DNA, the CDR3 is TGTGCCAGCAGTTCAGGGATCCCTGAAGCTTTCTTT.

The chain uses TRBV6-6 and TRBJ2-3; no definite D call. This CDR3 spans 12 amino acids. The germline gives CDR1 MNHNY, CDR2 SVGAGI (reference sequence). V shed 8 bases and J shed 4 bases, with 10 bases lying between them. The CDR3 is CASRPQADTQYF. Written as DNA, the CDR3 is TGTGCCAGCCGACCGCAGGCAGATACGCAGTATTTT.

CDR3 protein: CAWSAPGTPYGYTF. CDR3 nucleotides: TGTGCCTGGAGTGCCCCCGGGACACCCTATGGCTACACCTTC. This rearrangement joins TRBV30 to TRBJ1-2, with a weak D call TRBD1 (6 bases). The CDR3 is made up of 14 amino acids. Trimming stripped 1 base from V and 4 bases from J, with 13 bases between. Germline V gives CDR1 GTSNPN, CDR2 SVGIG (reference sequence).

The genes are TRBV18 and TRBJ2-3, with D hard to call. The germline gives CDR1 KGHSH, CDR2 LQKENI. The CDR3 has 15 residues. Trimming cost V 0 bases and J 2 bases, with 9 bases left between them. The CDR3 coding sequence is TGTGCCAGCTCACCACCCGTCAGTTTCACAGATACGCAGTATTTT. It specifies CASSPPVSFTDTQYF.

Remarks on this clone: The same CDR3 can be traced to other DNA sequences in this sample. J is TRBJ2-1 and V is TRBV10-3, with 9 nucleotides matching TRBD2. With V trimmed by 0 bases and J by 4 bases, 1 base remained unmatched. There are 15 residues in the CDR3. Germline CDR1 and CDR2: ENHRY and SYGVKD. As DNA, the CDR3 is TGTGCCATCAGTGAGTCTAGCGGGGGTTACAATGAGCAGTTCTTC. This encodes CAISESSGGYNEQFF.

The chain recombines TRBV3-1 (or the pseudogene TRBV3-2) with TRBJ1-4, with 7 nucleotides matching TRBD1. Germline loops: CDR1 LGHDT, CDR2 YNNKEL (reference sequence). The junction had 6 bases not matched to a gene; V was cut back by 3 bases and J by 5 bases. The CDR3 loop spans 15 amino acids. The CDR3, as DNA: TGTGCCAGCAGCCAGCCGACAGGGTGGAATGAAAAACTGTTTTTT. Protein: CASSQPTGWNEKLFF.

This chain joins TRBV27 and TRBJ2-3, with 13 bases that match TRBD2. V trimming: 7 bases; J trimming: 5 bases; junction bases outside the gene matches: 6. CDR3 size: 15 residues. CDR1 is MNHEY and CDR2 is SMNVEV in the germline V gene (reference sequence). The CDR3 sequence is CASTLTSGGRDTQYF. For the CDR3, the DNA is TGTGCCAGCACCTTGACTAGCGGGGGGAGAGATACGCAGTATTTT.

The chain recombines TRBV6-5 with TRBJ2-3, with TRBD2 identical over 7 bases. CDR3 length: 15 residues. In germline, CDR1 is MNHEY, CDR2 SVGAGI. V lost 3 bases, J lost 4 bases, and 7 bases stayed unmatched. This CDR3 reads CASSYSAGVSDTQYF. As DNA, the CDR3 is TGTGCCAGCAGTTATTCGGCGGGGGTCTCAGATACGCAGTATTTT.

This clone was detected once. CDR3 protein: CASSLAVSGDTDTQYF. The CDR3 DNA follows: TGCGCCAGCAGCTTGGCGGTTAGCGGGGACACAGATACGCAGTATTTT. This rearrangement joins TRBV5-1 to TRBJ2-3; 8 bases align to TRBD2. Germline V CDR1 and CDR2: SGHRS, YFSETQ. CDR3 size: 16 residues. V shed 0 bases, J shed 2 bases, and the junction held 5 bases outside the gene matches.

A single count supports this clone. V is TRBV5-1 and J is TRBJ1-3; a possible D gene is TRBD1 (6 bases). Per germline, CDR1 SGHRS and CDR2 YFSETQ. The CDR3 is 11 amino acids. CDR3 coding DNA: TGCGTCCTAAGTCGGACAGACACCATATATTTT. It specifies CVLSRTDTIYF.

Here the CDR3 reads CTSRPITGGGTEAFF. For the CDR3, the DNA is TGCACCAGCAGACCGATTACAGGGGGAGGGACTGAAGCTTTCTTT. The chain links TRBV1 to TRBJ1-1; the table's D gene call, TRBD1, was not cross checked with the DNA. TRBV1 is a listed pseudogene. This CDR3 contains 15 residues.

The chain joins TRBV28 to TRBJ1-5; D is unresolved. The germline gives CDR1 MDHEN, CDR2 SYDVKM. Trimming removed 7 bases from V and 11 bases from J, with 24 bases in between. CDR3 size: 15 residues. CDR3 bases: TGTGCCAGCACCGTCCACGGCTCCCCGGGTATGGCCCAGCATTTT. Encoded protein: CASTVHGSPGMAQHF.

This clone has just one count. V and J are TRBV2 and TRBJ2-3; possibly TRBD2 for D (6 bases). Germline assignment: CDR1 SNHLY and CDR2 FYNNEI. V was cut by 8 bases and J by 1 base, with 16 bases left in between. The CDR3 extends over 15 amino acids. The CDR3 region is CASGWRGERTDTQYF. The CDR3 region has the DNA TGTGCCAGCGGCTGGAGGGGCGAACGCACAGATACGCAGTATTTT.

This clone appeared a single time. CDR3 protein: CASSVAPTGSGNTIYF. CDR3 sequence (DNA): TGTGCCAGCAGCGTAGCCCCTACAGGGTCTGGAAACACCATATATTTT. The chain has TRBV9 and TRBJ1-3, with D maybe TRBD1 (6 bases). CDR1 and CDR2 (germline): SGDLS, YYNGEE. The CDR3 spans 16 residues. V was shortened by 0 bases and J by 1 base, with 11 bases between the two germline ends.

The rearrangement links TRBV19 to TRBJ2-1, with TRBD2 matching 15 bases. The germline V gene has CDR1 LNHDA and CDR2 SQIVND (reference sequence). The CDR3 has 16 residues. Trimming took 5 bases from V and 13 from J; bases not matched to a gene: 12. Written as DNA, the CDR3 is TGTGCCAGTAGTCCCTGGACTAGCGGGGGGGCCATTTTACAGTTCTTC. The encoded protein is CASSPWTSGGAILQFF.

Here the CDR3 DNA reads TGCGCCAGCAGCAAACAGGGGAGGAGAACAGATACGCAGTATTTT. Its protein is CASSKQGRRTDTQYF. The chain couples TRBV5-1 to TRBJ2-3, with TRBD1 as a possible D gene (7 bases). CDR3 length: 15 residues. The V end lost 4 bases, the J end lost 3 bases, and 15 bases lay between the germline ends. Germline loops: CDR1 SGHRS, CDR2 YFSETQ.

The V gene is TRBV18, the J gene TRBJ1-1, with 8 bases that match TRBD1. V lost 6 bases, J lost 10 bases, and 4 bases stayed unmatched. CDR3 length equals 11 residues. CDR1 and CDR2 from the germline V gene are KGHSH and LQKENI. The CDR3 nucleotides are TGTGCCAGCTCTCTCGACAGGGGAGCTTTCTTT. Translated: CASSLDRGAFF. Combining the CDR3 with reference TRBV18 and TRBJ1-1 gives the whole variable domain NAGVMQNPRHLVRRRGQEARLRCSPMKGHSHVYWYRQLPEEGLKFMVYLQKENIIDESGMPKERFSAEFPKEGPSILRIQQVVRGDSAAYFCASSLDRGAFFGQGTRLTVV.

The chain is built from TRBV9 and TRBJ1-2; no definite D call. CDR1 is SGDLS, CDR2 YYNGEE, per germline. This CDR3 is 11 amino acids long. Trimming took 3 bases from V and 13 from J, leaving 13 bases between them. CDR3 DNA sequence: TGTGCCAGCAGCGGGCCCTCGAGAGGCACCTTC. This translates into CASSGPSRGTF.

The V gene is TRBV18, the J gene TRBJ1-6; perhaps TRBD1 as D (6 bases). Trimming cost V 3 bases and J 7 bases, with 19 bases left between them. The CDR3 extends over 17 amino acids. The germline V gene has CDR1 KGHSH and CDR2 LQKENI. The CDR3 sequence: CASSPNLRGAGNSPLHF. The DNA for the CDR3 is TGTGCCAGCTCACCTAATCTCCGGGGGGCTGGGAATTCACCCCTCCACTTT.

The J gene is TRBJ2-4, the V gene TRBV5-8; D is perhaps TRBD2 (6 bases). CDR3 size: 16 residues. V was pared by 0 bases and J by 0 bases, with 10 bases between. CDR1 and CDR2 (germline): SGHTS, YDEGEE. The CDR3 loop reads CASSLVGGLAKNIQYF. The CDR3 coding sequence is TGTGCCAGCAGCTTGGTTGGGGGACTAGCCAAAAACATTCAGTACTTC.

This clone was seen once. The chain has TRBV19 and TRBJ1-5, with a weak D call TRBD1 (5 bases). This CDR3 has 12 amino acids. Germline V gene data show CDR1 as LNHDA and CDR2 as SQIVND (reference sequence). V dropped 5 bases and J dropped 11 bases, with 13 bases sitting between them. The DNA of the CDR3 is TGTGCCAGTAGTGCACAGGTATCCACCCAGCATTTT. It specifies CASSAQVSTQHF.

V and J are TRBV6-5 and TRBJ1-2; D is unresolved. The CDR3 has 13 residues. V lost 8 bases to trimming and J lost 5 bases, with 15 bases between them. Germline CDR1 is MNHEY and CDR2 is SVGAGI. CDR3 sequence reads: CASGDGLEYGYTF. Written as DNA, the CDR3 is TGTGCCAGCGGCGACGGGTTAGAGTATGGCTACACCTTC.

V gene TRBV6-5 combines with J gene TRBJ1-1, with no clear D. The CDR3 has 15 residues. The germline V gene encodes CDR1 MNHEY and CDR2 SVGAGI. Trimming removed 4 bases at V and 2 bases at J, with 14 bases between. The CDR3 coding sequence is TGTGCCAGCAGTTCTTTAGCCATTCCAAACACTGAAGCTTTCTTT. This sequence encodes CASSSLAIPNTEAFF.

The rearrangement joins TRBV5-4 to TRBJ2-7, with 14 bases lining up with TRBD2. The V gene end was trimmed by 4 bases and the J gene end by 7 bases; junction bases not matched to a gene: 13. The CDR3 is made up of 17 amino acids. Per germline, CDR1 SGHNT and CDR2 YYREEE (reference sequence). The CDR3 loop reads CASSRGTSGGADREQYF. CDR3 sequence (DNA): TGTGCCAGCAGCCGGGGGACTAGCGGGGGTGCGGATCGGGAGCAGTACTTC.

The chain couples TRBV10-3 to TRBJ1-1; no definite D call. This CDR3 has 14 residues. Germline CDR1 is ENHRY and CDR2 is SYGVKD. Trimming took off 4 bases at V and 3 bases at J, with 12 bases between the two ends. CDR3 DNA sequence: TGTGCCATCAGTGTAGCGGGCGCGGACACTGAAGCTTTCTTT. This codes for CAISVAGADTEAFF.